Below, one TCR beta chain is given with its context. The antigen is unknown. This entry comes from a study of cytomegalovirus exposure and HLA in healthy donors. Study in general: The approximately 120 validation repertoires used the same platform as the 666 first-cohort repertoires, a later analysis reported.

Sequencing was performed with immunoSEQ multiplex PCR; in TCRdb, only in-frame clones are kept and a portion is missing. The sample has 150,000 to 200,000 clones, 80% to 85% seen once. General study results and limits: Subsequent analysis revealed that first-cohort TCR clusters tended to co-occur in the approximately 120 validation repertoires. Confirmation was obtained in vitro that a few CMV-associated chains are specific for CMV antigens. Associated with cytomegalovirus, according to the listing, were 150 to 200 TCR beta chains.

V lost 3 bases, J lost 1 base, and 6 bases lay in between. The V gene's germline CDR1 is SGHAT and CDR2 FQNNGV. The CDR3 totals 13 residues. Sequenced material: PBMCs. This receptor was identified in a woman between 18 and 29 years old in good health and CMV-seropositive. V usage is TRBV11-2 and J usage is TRBJ1-1, with D perhaps matching TRBD1 (5 bases). The CDR3 sequence is CASSFQGNTEAFF. CDR3 in DNA: TGTGCCAGCAGCTTTCAGGGGAACACTGAAGCTTTCTTT. The variable domain in full, completed from reference TRBV11-2 and TRBJ1-1, reads EAGVAQSPRYKIIEKRQSVAFWCNPISGHATLYWYQQILGQGPKLLIQFQNNGVVDDSQLPKDRFSAERLKGVDSTLKIQPAKLEDSAVYLCASSFQGNTEAFFGQGTRLTVV.